This T cell receptor beta chain was retrieved from a study of cytomegalovirus exposure and HLA in healthy donors. Study in general: Of 300 to 450 genotyped donors, about 80% clustered with self-reported Caucasian donors.

Primers: 60 Vbeta forward and 13 Jbeta reverse. Assay: immunoSEQ multiplex PCR; the TCRdb copy retains only in-frame clones and omits some. The repertoire holds about 130,000 clones, around three quarters seen once, with more than 2.5% in the top ten. The CDR3 contains 14 residues. Germline CDR1 is SGHTA and CDR2 is FQGNSA. V lost 5 bases, J lost 8 bases, and 8 bases stayed unmatched. Source material: PBMCs. V gene TRBV7-2 combines with J gene TRBJ2-1, with 8 bases identical to TRBD2. This clonotype originated in a male donor in good health and CMV-seronegative. The CDR3 loop reads CASSPQRGRYEQFF. CDR3 in DNA: TGTGCCAGCAGCCCCCAGCGGGGGAGGTATGAGCAGTTCTTC.